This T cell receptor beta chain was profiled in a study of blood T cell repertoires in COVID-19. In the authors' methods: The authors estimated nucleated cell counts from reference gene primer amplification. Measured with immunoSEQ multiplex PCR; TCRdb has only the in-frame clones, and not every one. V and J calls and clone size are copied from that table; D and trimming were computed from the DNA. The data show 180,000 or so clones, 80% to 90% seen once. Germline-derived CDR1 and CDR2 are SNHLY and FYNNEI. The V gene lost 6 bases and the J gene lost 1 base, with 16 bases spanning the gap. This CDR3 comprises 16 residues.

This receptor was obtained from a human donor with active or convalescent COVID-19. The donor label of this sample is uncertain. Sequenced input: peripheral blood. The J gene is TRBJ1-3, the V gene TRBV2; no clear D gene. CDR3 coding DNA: TGTGCCAGCAGCTTCTCGGCGGGGTATTCTGGAAACACCATATATTTT. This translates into CASSFSAGYSGNTIYF.